The TCR beta chain described here comes from a study of OX40 agonist ivuxolimab in advanced cancers. The wider study: Hepatocellular carcinoma, melanoma, renal cell or head and neck cancer occurred in dose-escalation patients.

The table came from immunoSEQ multiplex PCR; TCRdb's copy has only in-frame clones and leaves some out. The repertoire holds tens of thousands of clones, with 92% as singletons. The CDR3 covers 14 residues. Germline V gene data show CDR1 as MNHNY and CDR2 as SVGAGI (reference sequence). V lost 7 bases to trimming and J lost 5 bases; unmatched junction nucleotides: 7. The genes are TRBV6-6 and TRBJ2-2, with 7 bases fitting TRBD1. This receptor was identified in an adult with an advanced solid tumor such as melanoma, head and neck, liver or kidney cancer. Sequencing was performed on CD4+ or CD8+ T cells sorted from blood, taken in a trial of the OX40 agonist ivuxolimab. The CDR3 spells CASTGTARTGELFF. CDR3 nucleotide sequence: TGTGCCAGCACCGGGACAGCCAGAACCGGGGAGCTGTTTTTT.